The clone carrying this TCR beta chain has just a few counts. What it recognizes is unknown. CDR3 length: 11 residues. From germline, CDR1 is LNHDA and CDR2 SQIVND (reference sequence). Trimming cost V 8 bases and J 2 bases, with 4 bases left between them. The source of the sample is a study of T cell repertoires in cytomegalovirus infection. Turning to the study itself: Shared public TCR beta signatures pointed to both CMV infection and a matching HLA type. General study results and limits: Summed frequency of shared TCR beta families picked out CMV carriers who also had the relevant HLA. HLA-C-restricted CMV-specific TCR beta clonotypes prevailed in the ex vivo response.

Each CDR3 protein gets one entry after TCRdb re-called the reads with MiXCR. The sample carries 100,000 to 150,000 distinct CDR3 sequences, about 24% recorded once. The sample comprised PBMCs, sequenced either directly or after in vitro stimulation (not recorded which). The sequence was collected from a human donor in good health (CMV status not recorded). Some clones in this sample may be carry-over from other donors' samples. V usage is TRBV19 and J usage is TRBJ1-5; D gene unclear. Here the CDR3 reads CASGRNQPQHF. CDR3 in DNA: TGTGCCAGTGGTCGCAATCAGCCCCAGCATTTT.